The entry below gives a single T cell receptor beta chain sequence along with its context. The CDR3 is 16 residues long. CDR1 is SGHTS and CDR2 is YDEGEE in the germline V gene. The V and J ends lost 4 bases and 0 bases respectively, with 13 bases between them. Authors' methods: Scientists estimated how many nucleated cells there were by amplifying reference gene primers. Sequenced by immunoSEQ multiplex PCR; TCRdb stores in-frame clones only, minus some. D and trimming come from the DNA, and the V and J calls and clone size come from that table. The table includes tens of thousands of clones, approximately 86% detected once. The data are from a study of blood T cell repertoires in COVID-19. Study background: Acute and convalescent COVID-19 specimens originated in the United States, Italy and Spain. PBMCs, B-cell-depleted T cells, or T cells provided the cDNA or gDNA that made up the material.

The V gene is TRBV5-8, the J gene TRBJ1-4; weak D call: TRBD1 (6 bases). Source material: peripheral blood. The origin of this receptor is a woman aged 80 or over with active or convalescent COVID-19. The DNA of the CDR3 is TGTGCCAGCAGCAAGGGGACAACATCAACTAATGAAAAACTGTTTTTT. Protein: CASSKGTTSTNEKLFF. Looking up the rest from reference TRBV5-8 and TRBJ1-4 gives the full variable domain: EAGVTQSPTHLIKTRGQQATLRCSPISGHTSVYWYQQALGLGLQFLLWYDEGEERNRGNFPPRFSGRQFPNYSSELNVNALELEDSALYLCASSKGTTSTNEKLFFGSGTQLSVL.